One and the same sample provided the 27 T cell receptor beta chains below, sequenced in a study of blood T cell repertoires in COVID-19 (TCRdb year 2020). Library creation used the immunoSEQ multiplex PCR assay. Entries here come from immuneACCESS through TCRdb and include only in-frame sequences with V and J called. Some clones fail to appear in such tables; in the studies checked, an unresolved V gene covers under half of the shortfall, and the cause of the remainder is unknown. The sample table lists some 260,000 clones, around 82% of them with a count of one. About 3% of the sample is taken by the ten largest. Source material: peripheral blood. The receptor source for this set is a woman aged 18-29 years with acute or convalescent COVID-19.

This chain links TRBV6-2 or TRBV6-3 with TRBJ2-5; 10 bases agree with TRBD1. The CDR3 covers 15 residues. The V segment lost 5 bases and the J segment 0 bases; nucleotides outside the gene matches: 3. The V gene's germline CDR1 is MNHEY and CDR2 SVGEGT. CDR3: CASSNGQGDQETQYF. CDR3 DNA: TGTGCCAGCAGTAACGGACAGGGGGACCAAGAGACCCAGTACTTC.

The chain links TRBV5-4 to TRBJ2-7; 10 bases fit TRBD2. The CDR3 has 15 residues. With V trimmed by 0 bases and J by 5 bases, 5 bases remained unmatched. CDR1 and CDR2 (germline): SGHNT, YYREEE (reference sequence). The CDR3 region is CASSLVGTSAHEQYF. The CDR3 nucleotides are TGTGCCAGCAGCTTGGTAGGGACTAGCGCCCACGAGCAGTACTTC.

This chain joins TRBV20-1 and TRBJ2-1; perhaps TRBD2 as D (5 bases). Germline lookup yields CDR1 DFQATT and CDR2 SNEGSKA (reference sequence). The length of the CDR3 is 13 residues. Trimming pared 3 bases from V and 2 bases from J, leaving 8 bases between. The CDR3 DNA follows: TGCAGTGCTAGTATCGGGGCCTACAATGAGCAGTTCTTC. Amino acids: CSASIGAYNEQFF.

V and J are TRBV11-3 and TRBJ2-1; TRBD2 matches at 8 bases. Trimming removed 5 bases from V and 6 bases from J; junction bases left unmatched: 9. The CDR3 sequence is 15 residues long. CDR1 is SGHNT, CDR2 YENEEA, per germline. This chain's CDR3 is CASSQSGSLRNEQFF. The CDR3, as DNA: TGTGCCAGCAGCCAGAGCGGGAGTCTGCGCAATGAGCAGTTCTTC.

The table lists this clone with a few counts. V gene TRBV5-8 combines with J gene TRBJ2-7; D is possibly TRBD2 (5 bases). Trimming took off 5 bases at V and 3 bases at J, with 18 bases between the two ends. Germline values: CDR1 SGHTS, CDR2 YDEGEE. The CDR3 is 15 residues long. The CDR3 loop reads CASRLPLGGHYEQYF. The CDR3, as DNA: TGTGCCAGCAGGCTTCCCCTCGGCGGGCACTACGAGCAGTACTTC.

In its sample, this clone was seen a few times. V gene TRBV30 combines with J gene TRBJ1-5; D not resolved. CDR3 length: 13 amino acids. Between the trimmed V and J ends, which lost 1 base and 5 bases, there was a span of 9 bases. CDR1 is GTSNPN, CDR2 SVGIG, per germline (reference sequence). The CDR3 DNA reads as TGTGCCTGGAGTGCGGGGAGGGATCAGCCCCAGCATTTT. This codes for CAWSAGRDQPQHF. Filled out from reference TRBV30 and TRBJ1-5, the complete variable domain reads SQTIHQWPATLVQPVGSPLSLECTVEGTSNPNLYWYRQAAGRGLQLLFYSVGIGQISSEVPQNLSASRPQDRQFILSSKKLLLSDSGFYLCAWSAGRDQPQHFGDGTRLSIL.

The chain uses TRBV6-5 and TRBJ2-3; perhaps TRBD1 as D (5 bases). Germline V CDR1 and CDR2: MNHEY, SVGAGI. The CDR3 runs to 13 residues. Trimming pared 7 bases from V and 3 bases from J, leaving 11 bases between. The CDR3 bases are TGTGCCAGCACCGGACACGAAACAGATACGCAGTATTTT. Translating gives CASTGHETDTQYF.

In its sample, this clone was seen a few times. The rearrangement links TRBV3-1 (or the pseudogene TRBV3-2) to TRBJ2-1; 7 bases line up with TRBD1. Germline CDR1 and CDR2: LGHDT and YNNKEL (reference sequence). This CDR3 contains 14 residues. The V and J ends lost 3 bases and 7 bases, in that order; junction bases with no gene match: 6. Here the CDR3 reads CASSHRSTGNEQFF. The CDR3 nucleotides are TGTGCCAGCAGCCATAGATCGACAGGGAATGAGCAGTTCTTC.

The genes are TRBV6-5 and TRBJ1-4, with 10 bases matching TRBD1. The CDR3 loop spans 14 amino acids. CDR1 is MNHEY, CDR2 SVGAGI, per germline. V lost 6 bases and J lost 11; bases outside the gene matches: 9. CDR3 amino acids: CASRSPGQGWKLFF. In DNA form, the CDR3 reads TGTGCCAGCAGATCTCCGGGACAGGGGTGGAAACTGTTTTTT.

This clone occurred many times. The rearrangement links TRBV28 to TRBJ1-5, with D uncertain. This CDR3 comprises 14 residues. Germline CDR1 and CDR2: MDHEN and SYDVKM. V dropped 4 bases and J dropped 1 base, with 8 bases sitting between them. The CDR3 sequence: CASSWEWSNQPQHF. The CDR3 bases are TGTGCCAGCAGTTGGGAGTGGAGCAATCAGCCCCAGCATTTT.

This chain connects TRBV5-1 to TRBJ2-5; 7 nucleotides agree with TRBD2. CDR1 is SGHRS, CDR2 YFSETQ, per germline. The CDR3 has 14 amino acids. The J segment lost 0 bases and the V segment lost 7 bases, leaving 6 bases of the junction unmatched. DNA for the CDR3: TGCGCCAGCGGGTCGGGGAGGGACCAAGAGACCCAGTACTTC. Translating it yields CASGSGRDQETQYF.

J is TRBJ2-7 and V is TRBV6-5; 8 nucleotides match TRBD2. The V and J ends lost 2 bases and 3 bases, in that order; junction bases with no gene match: 9. CDR3 length equals 16 residues. The germline V gene encodes CDR1 MNHEY and CDR2 SVGAGI. CDR3 coding DNA: TGTGCCAGCAGTTACAGCGGGAGTCTTCCTTACTACGAGCAGTACTTC. This translates into CASSYSGSLPYYEQYF.

The genes are TRBV7-6 and TRBJ2-7, with 8 positions matching TRBD2. V dropped 1 base and J dropped 4; count of bases not matched to a gene: 9. Germline V gives CDR1 SGHVS, CDR2 FNYEAQ. This CDR3 is built from 16 residues. Written as DNA, the CDR3 is TGTGCCAGCAGCTTAGGGCTGACTAGCGATAAATACGAGCAGTACTTC. Encoded protein: CASSLGLTSDKYEQYF.

The V and J genes are TRBV25-1 and TRBJ2-1; D is perhaps TRBD1 (6 bases). The V gene's germline CDR1 is MGHDK and CDR2 SYGVNS. The CDR3 loop spans 13 amino acids. Trimming left V 7 bases short and J 9 bases short, with 16 bases between. CDR3: CASTRQGSSEQFF. The CDR3 DNA sequence: TGTGCCAGCACTCGGCAGGGGTCGAGTGAGCAGTTCTTC.

The V gene is TRBV2, the J gene TRBJ2-7; 13 nucleotides agree with TRBD2. The ends lost 6 bases at V and 7 bases at J; junction bases unmatched: 9. The CDR3 contains 15 residues. Germline CDR1 reads SNHLY; CDR2 reads FYNNEI. The CDR3 sequence is CASSNPGTSGEEQYF. CDR3 DNA: TGTGCCAGCAGCAACCCCGGGACTAGCGGGGAGGAGCAGTACTTC.

The J gene is TRBJ2-3, the V gene TRBV9, with 9 bases matching TRBD1. This CDR3 contains 14 residues. Germline V CDR1 and CDR2: SGDLS, YYNGEE. Germline trimming cut 7 bases from V and 2 bases from J; bases unmatched to any gene: 5. CDR3 loop: CASCPQGATDTQYF. DNA of the CDR3: TGTGCCAGCTGCCCACAGGGGGCCACAGATACGCAGTATTTT.

The rearrangement links TRBV28 to TRBJ1-4; TRBD1 agrees at 7 bases. This CDR3 is built from 15 residues. Germline V gene sequence: CDR1 MDHEN, CDR2 SYDVKM. V lost 7 bases, J lost 7 bases, and 12 bases stayed unmatched. CDR3 nucleotide sequence: TGTGCCAGCATAGACAGGGAAAGGAGTGGTGAAAAACTGTTTTTT. Protein product: CASIDRERSGEKLFF.

V gene TRBV29-1 combines with J gene TRBJ2-7; 10 positions match TRBD1. Germline CDR1 and CDR2: SQVTM and ANQGSEA. With 4 bases clipped from V and 6 bases from J, the junction kept 3 bases outside the gene matches. CDR3 size: 12 residues. The CDR3 region is CSVVGQGLEQYF. DNA of the CDR3: TGCAGCGTTGTGGGACAGGGGCTCGAGCAGTACTTC.

This chain uses TRBV5-4 with TRBJ1-2; the match to TRBD1 covers 7 bases. V lost 4 bases, J lost 1 base, and 13 bases stayed unmatched. Germline V gene lookup returns CDR1 SGHNT and CDR2 YYREEE (reference sequence). CDR3 length: 17 amino acids. The DNA of the CDR3 is TGTGCCAGCAGCCGGATTCCCGGGACAGATAGTAACTATGGCTACACCTTC. It encodes CASSRIPGTDSNYGYTF.

This clone was seen only a few times. This chain links TRBV25-1 with TRBJ2-1; 11 bases are shared with TRBD2. The germline V gene encodes CDR1 MGHDK and CDR2 SYGVNS. J lost 6 bases, V lost 6 bases, and 10 bases had no gene match. This CDR3 region has 16 residues. The CDR3, as DNA: TGTGCCAGCAGAGATTATAGCGGGAGGGTTTGCAATGAGCAGTTCTTC. Encoded protein: CASRDYSGRVCNEQFF.

The chain joins TRBV5-1 to TRBJ1-1; possibly TRBD1 for D (6 bases). CDR1 is SGHRS, CDR2 YFSETQ, per germline. The V and J ends lost 4 bases and 3 bases respectively, with 13 bases between them. The CDR3 contains 14 residues. In DNA, the CDR3 is TGCGCCAGCAGCCCCGAGGGGGGGTACACTGAAGCTTTCTTT. It translates to CASSPEGGYTEAFF.

V and J are TRBV2 and TRBJ2-1; weak D call: TRBD2 (5 bases). The germline CDR1 and CDR2 sequences are SNHLY and FYNNEI. The CDR3 contains 14 residues. Trimming removed 6 bases at V and 9 bases at J, with 18 bases between. Here the CDR3 reads CASRDAVLAGEQFF. The CDR3 nucleotides are TGTGCCAGCAGGGATGCCGTGCTAGCCGGTGAGCAGTTCTTC.

The chain carries TRBV5-4 and TRBJ1-4; 7 bases are shared with TRBD1. Germline trimming cut 4 bases from V and 3 bases from J; bases unmatched to any gene: 9. The CDR3 consists of 16 residues. CDR1 and CDR2 (germline): SGHNT, YYREEE (reference sequence). CDR3: CASSLDRENANEKLFF. CDR3 sequence (DNA): TGTGCCAGCAGCCTCGACAGGGAGAATGCTAATGAAAAACTGTTTTTT.

This clone was seen a few times. This chain connects TRBV2 to TRBJ2-7; TRBD1 might be the D (5 bases). V lost 8 bases to trimming and J lost 3 bases, with 17 bases between them. The CDR3 spans 14 residues. Germline V gene lookup returns CDR1 SNHLY and CDR2 FYNNEI. The CDR3, as DNA: TGTGCCAGCCGCAGGGAAATCACACGCTACGAGCAGTACTTC. This translates into CASRREITRYEQYF.

The chain uses TRBV27 and TRBJ1-1, with D unresolved. The CDR3 spans 12 residues. V shed 2 bases and J shed 4 bases, with 5 bases lying between them. Germline CDR1 and CDR2: MNHEY and SMNVEV (reference sequence). CDR3 DNA: TGTGCCAGCAGTTTACGAGGCACTGAAGCTTTCTTT. This encodes CASSLRGTEAFF.

The gene calls are TRBV7-8 and TRBJ1-3, with D maybe TRBD1 (5 bases). Trimming took off 5 bases at V and 0 bases at J, with 17 bases between the two ends. CDR1 and CDR2 from the germline V gene are SGHVS and FQNEAQ. This CDR3 is built from 17 residues. This CDR3 is CASSPYTDSSSGNTIYF. The CDR3 nucleotides are TGTGCCAGCAGCCCTTACACCGACAGCAGCTCTGGAAACACCATATATTTT. Together with reference TRBV7-8 and TRBJ1-3, the CDR3 gives the full variable domain: GAGVSQSPRYKVAKRGQDVALRCDPISGHVSLFWYQQALGQGPEFLTYFQNEAQLDKSGLPSDRFFAERPEGSVSTLKIQRTQQEDSAVYLCASSPYTDSSSGNTIYFGEGSWLTVV.

This clone was detected once. The chain couples TRBV19 to TRBJ2-6, with 10 nucleotides matching TRBD1. The germline CDR1 and CDR2 sequences are LNHDA and SQIVND (reference sequence). The CDR3 has 18 residues. V shed 3 bases, J shed 1 base, and the junction held 6 bases outside the gene matches. In nucleotides, the CDR3 is TGTGCCAGTAGTATTCGACAGGGGGCGTGGTCTGGGGCCAACGTCCTGACTTTC. Translating it yields CASSIRQGAWSGANVLTF.